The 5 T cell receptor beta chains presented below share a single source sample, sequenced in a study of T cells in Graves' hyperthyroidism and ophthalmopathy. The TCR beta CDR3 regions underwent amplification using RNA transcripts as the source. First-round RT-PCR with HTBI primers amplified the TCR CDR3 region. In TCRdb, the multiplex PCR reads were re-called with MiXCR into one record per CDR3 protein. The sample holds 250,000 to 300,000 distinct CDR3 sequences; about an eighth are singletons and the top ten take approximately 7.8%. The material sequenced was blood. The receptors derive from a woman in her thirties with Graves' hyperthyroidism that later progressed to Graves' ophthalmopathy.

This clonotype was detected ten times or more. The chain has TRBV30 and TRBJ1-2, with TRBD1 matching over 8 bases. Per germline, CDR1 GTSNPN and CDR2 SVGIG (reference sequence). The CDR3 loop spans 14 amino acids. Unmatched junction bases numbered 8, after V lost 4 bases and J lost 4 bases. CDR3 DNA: TGTGCCTGGACAGGGGGCATGTTTTCCTATGGCTACACCTTC. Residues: CAWTGGMFSYGYTF.

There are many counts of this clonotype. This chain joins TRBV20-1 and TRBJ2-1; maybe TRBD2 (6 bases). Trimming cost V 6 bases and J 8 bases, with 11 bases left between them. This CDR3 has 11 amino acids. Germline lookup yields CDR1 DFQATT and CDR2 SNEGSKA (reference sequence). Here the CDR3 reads CSATRGDEQFF. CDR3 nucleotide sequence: TGCAGTGCCACACGCGGGGATGAGCAGTTCTTC.

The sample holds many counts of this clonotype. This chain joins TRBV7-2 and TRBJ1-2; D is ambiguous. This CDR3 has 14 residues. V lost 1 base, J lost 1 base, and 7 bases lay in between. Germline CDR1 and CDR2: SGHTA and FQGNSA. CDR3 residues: CASSLDSNNYGYTF. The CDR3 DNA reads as TGTGCCAGCAGCTTAGACAGTAATAACTATGGCTACACCTTC.

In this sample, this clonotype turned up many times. The CDR3 DNA is TGTGCCAGCAGCACAGGGGAATATGGCTACACCTTC. This sequence encodes CASSTGEYGYTF. The chain is built from TRBV6-1 and TRBJ1-2; the match to TRBD1 covers 7 bases. Losses at the gene ends were 6 bases for V and 5 bases for J; bases not matched to a gene: 3. The CDR3 loop spans 12 amino acids. Looked up from germline, CDR1 is MNHNS and CDR2 is SASEGT.

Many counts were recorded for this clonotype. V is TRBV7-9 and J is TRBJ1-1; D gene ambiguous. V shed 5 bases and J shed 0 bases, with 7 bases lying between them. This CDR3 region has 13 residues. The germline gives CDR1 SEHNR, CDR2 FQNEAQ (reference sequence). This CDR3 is CASSPRMNTEAFF. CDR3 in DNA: TGTGCCAGCAGCCCTAGGATGAACACTGAAGCTTTCTTT.